The 9 T cell receptor beta chains below were found in one sample sequenced in a study of OX40 agonist ivuxolimab in advanced cancers. Here immunoSEQ multiplex PCR was the method, and the copy in TCRdb shows in-frame clones only, minus some. The table includes around 84,000 clones, roughly 92% detected once. Sequencing was performed on CD4+ or CD8+ T cells sorted from blood, taken in a trial of the OX40 agonist ivuxolimab. The receptors come from an adult with an advanced solid tumor such as melanoma, head and neck, liver or kidney cancer.

J is TRBJ1-4 and V is TRBV5-6, with D unclear. The germline CDR1 and CDR2 sequences are SGHDT and YYEEEE. V gave up 0 bases and J gave up 3 bases, with 6 bases separating them. The CDR3 spans 14 residues. CDR3: CASSLEPPNEKLFF. The CDR3 bases are TGTGCCAGCAGCTTGGAACCGCCTAATGAAAAACTGTTTTTT.

V and J are TRBV5-1 and TRBJ1-2; no reliable D call. The CDR3 is 14 amino acids. Germline-derived CDR1 and CDR2 are SGHRS and YFSETQ. The V gene lost 0 bases and the J gene lost 2 bases, with 8 bases spanning the gap. The CDR3 bases are TGCGCCAGCAGCTTGGAGGACCCGAACTATGGCTACACCTTC. Its translation: CASSLEDPNYGYTF. The whole variable domain, remainder taken from reference TRBV5-1 and TRBJ1-2, is KAGVTQTPRYLIKTRGQQVTLSCSPISGHRSVSWYQQTPGQGLQFLFEYFSETQRNKGNFPGRFSGRQFSNSRSEMNVSTLELGDSALYLCASSLEDPNYGYTFGSGTRLTVV.

The V call is TRBV11-2, the J call TRBJ1-1; D may be TRBD1 (5 bases). The V gene lost 5 bases and the J gene lost 2 bases, with 24 bases spanning the gap. Germline assignment: CDR1 SGHAT and CDR2 FQNNGV. This CDR3 is 18 amino acids long. CDR3 coding DNA: TGTGCCAGCAGCCCTAGGGACGCCTCCTTGCTTATTAACACTGAAGCTTTCTTT. Its translation is CASSPRDASLLINTEAFF.

The chain uses TRBV18 and TRBJ2-5; 8 nucleotides align to TRBD1. This CDR3 region has 14 residues. Germline V CDR1 and CDR2: KGHSH, LQKENI. Trimming at V came to 3 bases and at J to 5 bases, leaving 5 bases not matched to a gene. CDR3 sequence: CASSPQGAWETQYF. CDR3 in DNA: TGTGCCAGCTCACCTCAGGGGGCGTGGGAGACCCAGTACTTC.

This rearrangement joins TRBV10-3 to TRBJ1-6; perhaps TRBD1 as D (6 bases). The CDR3 is made up of 16 amino acids. V was trimmed by 3 bases and J by 5 bases, leaving 14 bases between them. CDR1 and CDR2 from the germline V gene are ENHRY and SYGVKD. Written as DNA, the CDR3 is TGTGCCATCAGTGAAACGGGGGCCCCGGATAATTCACCCCTCCACTTT. It codes for CAISETGAPDNSPLHF.

V gene TRBV7-9 combines with J gene TRBJ2-7; D unresolved. The V end was cut by 5 bases, the J end by 0 bases, with 5 bases between. The CDR3 spans 12 residues. CDR1 is SEHNR and CDR2 is FQNEAQ in the germline V gene (reference sequence). CDR3 DNA sequence: TGTGCCAGCAGCACTGGCTCCTACGAGCAGTACTTC. It is translated as CASSTGSYEQYF.

This clone was observed a handful of times. This rearrangement joins TRBV6-5 to TRBJ1-4, with 10 bases matching TRBD1. Germline V gene sequence: CDR1 MNHEY, CDR2 SVGAGI. This CDR3 region has 14 residues. The junction had 9 bases not matched to a gene; V was cut back by 6 bases and J by 11 bases. The CDR3 loop reads CASSPGQGIGKLFF. DNA of the CDR3: TGTGCCAGCAGCCCGGGACAGGGGATCGGGAAACTGTTTTTT.

The chain uses TRBV4-3 and TRBJ1-5, with 11 bases that match TRBD1. Germline loops: CDR1 LGHNA, CDR2 YSLEER. V shed 0 bases, J shed 6 bases, and the junction held 4 bases outside the gene matches. This CDR3 has 16 residues. The DNA of the CDR3 is TGCGCCAGCAGCCAAGATGGACAGGGGGCTTGTCAGCCCCAGCATTTT. This sequence encodes CASSQDGQGACQPQHF.

V is TRBV9 and J is TRBJ2-1; D gene ambiguous. Germline lookup yields CDR1 SGDLS and CDR2 YYNGEE. Trimming stripped 0 bases from V and 6 bases from J, with 4 bases between. The CDR3 is made up of 12 amino acids. The CDR3 loop is CASSVAGNEQFF. The DNA of the CDR3 is TGTGCCAGCAGCGTAGCCGGCAATGAGCAGTTCTTC.